This note documents a single T cell receptor (beta chain) sequence. Its antigen is currently unknown. Library preparation (for TCRbeta) was performed with unique molecular identifiers. TCRdb analysed the PCR reads with MiXCR anew, one entry per CDR3 protein. In the table there are about 1,000,000 distinct CDR3 sequences, around 30% of which are singletons. The sample comes from a study of T-cell reconstitution after alpha-beta-depleted transplantation in children. Study results and limitations: Recipient T cells and thymic progenitors that survived gave rise to the high TCRbeta diversity observed at day 60 in some patients. At the one-year point after transplant, T-cell counts and TCRbeta diversity were found to come mostly from T cells that had been newly produced. Two months or so post-transplant, alpha-beta T cells reportedly derived from several hundred expanded graft clones.

This CDR3 is built from 11 residues. V was trimmed by 6 bases and J by 8 bases, leaving 10 bases between them. The germline V gene has CDR1 MNHEY and CDR2 SVGAGI. J is TRBJ1-1 and V is TRBV6-5; D is possibly TRBD1 (6 bases). The sequencing used PBMCs, mostly from graft donor cells, collected 360 days after TCRalphabeta/CD19-depleted stem cell transplant. The origin of this receptor is a boy less than two years old who had a stem cell transplant for SCID, so the T cells may come from the graft donor. CDR3 residues: CASSMDSEAFF. CDR3 coding DNA: TGTGCCAGCAGCATGGACAGCGAAGCTTTCTTT.